This TCR beta chain emerged from a study of T cell repertoires in cytomegalovirus infection. Turning to the study itself: Indications came from public TCR beta signatures; they pointed to CMV infection and to a matching HLA type. Whole-study findings and limits: CMV carriers with the relevant HLA were identified by cumulative public TCR beta family frequency. The response measured ex vivo was dominated by TCR beta clonotypes (HLA-C-restricted and CMV-specific).

This clonotype was observed at least ten times. Its antigen is currently unknown. TCRdb re-called the reads with MiXCR, one entry per CDR3 protein. The sample shows a few hundred thousand distinct CDR3 sequences, 9% to 9.5% of them seen only once. The germline CDR1 and CDR2 sequences are SGHTA and FQGNSA. The CDR3 has 16 amino acids. Trimming left V 1 base short and J 5 bases short, with 14 bases between. The chain has TRBV7-2 and TRBJ2-2; D perhaps matches TRBD1 (5 bases). The source of this sequence is a human donor in good health (CMV status not recorded). Some clones in this sample may be carry-over from other donors' samples. Sequencing was carried out using PBMCs. CDR3 DNA sequence: TGTGCCAGCAGCTTAGGGGCAGGGAAAGTAACCGGGGAGCTGTTTTTT. It encodes CASSLGAGKVTGELFF.